The present T cell receptor (beta chain) was sequenced within a study of PD-L1 blockade in urothelial cancer. Study-level information: Patients' histories included 0 to 3 prior chemotherapy regimens. Blood samples had a median of approximately 150,000 T cells, 83,000 or so unique TCRs, and clonality approximately 0.085.

TCRdb's copy holds only in-frame clones and misses some; the assay was immunoSEQ multiplex PCR. This sample has some 100,000 clones, with approximately 91% found just once. Patients yielded 1 to 8 samples each, pretreatment and on-treatment. Germline assignment: CDR1 LNHDA and CDR2 SQIVND (reference sequence). The V segment lost 1 base and the J segment 3 bases; nucleotides outside the gene matches: 10. The CDR3 has 18 residues. The receptor's source is a woman older than 75 with urothelial cancer. The sample consisted of PBMCs, taken around atezolizumab (anti-PD-L1) treatment. The rearrangement joins TRBV19 to TRBJ2-1, with 9 bases lining up with TRBD2. CDR3 residues: CASSIGGSGRPIYNEQFF. The CDR3 nucleotides are TGTGCCAGTAGTATAGGTGGTAGCGGGAGACCGATCTACAATGAGCAGTTCTTC.